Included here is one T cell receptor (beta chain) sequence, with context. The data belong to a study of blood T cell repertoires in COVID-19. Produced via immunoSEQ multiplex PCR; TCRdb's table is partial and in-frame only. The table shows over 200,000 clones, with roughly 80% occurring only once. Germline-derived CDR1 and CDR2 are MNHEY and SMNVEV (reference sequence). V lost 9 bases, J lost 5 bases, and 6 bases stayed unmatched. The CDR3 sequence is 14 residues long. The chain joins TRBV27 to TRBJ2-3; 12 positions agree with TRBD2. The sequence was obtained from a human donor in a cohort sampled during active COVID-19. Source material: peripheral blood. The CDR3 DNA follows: TGTGCCAGTACTAAGGGACTAGCGGGAGATACGCAGTATTTT. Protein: CASTKGLAGDTQYF.